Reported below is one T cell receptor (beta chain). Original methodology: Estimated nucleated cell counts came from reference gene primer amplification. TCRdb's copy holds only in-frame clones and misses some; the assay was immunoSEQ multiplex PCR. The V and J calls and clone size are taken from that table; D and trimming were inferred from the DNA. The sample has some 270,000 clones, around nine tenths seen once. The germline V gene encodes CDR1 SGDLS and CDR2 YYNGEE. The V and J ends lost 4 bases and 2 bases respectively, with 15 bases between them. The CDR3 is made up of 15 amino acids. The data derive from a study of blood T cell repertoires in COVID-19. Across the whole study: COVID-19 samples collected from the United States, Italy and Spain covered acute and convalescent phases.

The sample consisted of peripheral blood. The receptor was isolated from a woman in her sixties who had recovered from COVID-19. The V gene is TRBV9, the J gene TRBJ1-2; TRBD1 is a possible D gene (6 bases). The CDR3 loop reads CASSTTQGGNYGYTF. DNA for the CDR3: TGTGCCAGCAGCACCACACAGGGTGGCAACTATGGCTACACCTTC.